This record covers a single TCR beta chain. Its specificity is not known. The data were taken from a study of cytomegalovirus exposure and HLA in healthy donors. Germline values: CDR1 MNHNS, CDR2 SASEGT. CDR3 length equals 15 residues. V lost 2 bases, J lost 8 bases, and 13 bases lay in between. In the PCR, 60 Vbeta and 13 Jbeta primers were used. In the original analysis: In a later analysis, about 11 million of approximately 86 million unique beta chains occurred in at least two donors. Generated by immunoSEQ multiplex PCR, the TCRdb table keeps only in-frame clones and is missing some. The DNA was the basis for D and trimming; V, J and clone size are from that table. This sample yields 150,000 to 200,000 clones, of which approximately 78% are seen a single time; less than 0.85% belongs to the top ten. Study results and caveats: Excluded: some indistinguishable V segments such as TRBV6-2 and TRBV6-3. TCR beta V- and J-gene trimming was later associated with a missense DCLRE1C variant.

This TCR was recovered from a woman younger than 30 in good health and CMV-seronegative. The sequenced material came from PBMCs. This sequence joins TRBV6-1 and TRBJ1-6; D ambiguous. CDR3: CASSEIVTLDSPLHF. For the CDR3, the DNA is TGTGCCAGCAGTGAAATCGTGACTTTGGATTCACCCCTCCACTTT.